This T cell receptor (beta chain) stems from a study of T cells in Graves' hyperthyroidism and ophthalmopathy. As for the study in general: Blood from the periphery was taken at initial diagnosis, before any treatment. Whole-study findings and limits: The authors' 13 V-J model separated ophthalmopathy from stable hyperthyroidism.

Each diagnosis drew on symptoms, thyroxine, TRAb, thyroid ultrasound and orbital computed tomography findings. Amplification yielded TCR beta CDR3 regions, with RNA transcripts as the source. The study used the HTBI primer set for a first-round RT-PCR of the TCR CDR3. TCRdb fed the multiplex PCR reads into MiXCR, producing one record per CDR3 protein. The repertoire has roughly 800,000 distinct CDR3 sequences, 35% to 45% of them found once; the top ten carry 7.5% to 9.5%. This clonotype was picked up a small number of times. Its matching antigen is unknown. Material: blood. The receptor was derived from a man between 18 and 35 years old with Graves' hyperthyroidism.

The CDR3 reads CASSLTGSSSYEQYF. The CDR3, as DNA: TGTGCCAGCAGCCTGACAGGTTCGAGCTCCTACGAGCAGTACTTC. The chain is built from TRBV7-9 and TRBJ2-7, with D perhaps TRBD1 (6 bases). The V end lost 5 bases, the J end lost 0 bases, and 14 bases lay between the germline ends. Germline CDR1 is SEHNR and CDR2 is FQNEAQ (reference sequence). This CDR3 comprises 15 residues.